This T cell receptor (beta chain) came from a study of vaccination effects on CD4 cells after COVID-19. Notes on the study in general: Nearly all vaccine-induced clones in healthy recipients recognized only SARS-CoV-2. Whether induced by infection or by vaccine, clones showed marked clonal contraction late after vaccination.

Of note for this clone: Antigen specificity is unknown.

The CDR3 consists of 10 residues. Germline V CDR1 and CDR2: LNHDA, SQIVND (reference sequence). The ends were cut back, 6 bases at V and 6 bases at J, with 4 bases in the middle. After expansion with viral peptide pools in the ViraFEST assay, antigen-specific CD4+ T cells were sequenced. When less than 11 days of culture had elapsed, CD4+ T cells were isolated. Vaccinated participants had no history of SARS-CoV-2 infection and tested negative for nucleocapsid antibodies. Cultures used 2 million to 2.5 million PBMC per well, approximately 9.6 IU/ml IL-2 and approximately 10 ug/ml peptides. Cultures received IL-2 medium that replaced half the medium on days 3 and 7. Data came from immunoSEQ multiplex PCR; TCRdb stores just in-frame clones and leaves some out. Among fewer than 70,000 clones listed, roughly 80% were seen once.

The sequence was collected from a human donor who received a COVID-19 vaccine. Material: CD4+ T cells from PBMCs cultured with SARS-CoV-2 spike peptides, obtained before COVID-19 vaccination. This chain joins TRBV19 and TRBJ2-3; the D is unclear. The DNA of the CDR3 is TGTGCCAGTAGGGGGGATACGCAGTATTTT. This gives the protein CASRGDTQYF.